The source of this T cell receptor beta chain is a study of cytotoxic CD8 clonotypes in ibrutinib-treated CLL. At the level of the study: Patient counts were roughly 10 relapsed/refractory, about 14 treatment-naive and under 18 IGHV unmutated.

Targeted sequencing depth ranged from 1 in 200,000 to 1 in 1 million T cells. TCRdb's table, derived via immunoSEQ multiplex PCR, lists solely in-frame clones and lacks some. The table lists over 200,000 clones, approximately 70% of them singletons. This clone was counted a few times. Its antigen is not identified. Overall study results and limits: Public clonotypes occurred uncommonly; on treatment, they contracted or remained stable. Rising at ibrutinib response, clonality subsequently fell back toward baseline at progression.

Germline assignment: CDR1 SGHTA and CDR2 FQGNSA. V trimming: 3 bases; J trimming: 8 bases; junction bases outside the gene matches: 6. The CDR3 is 14 residues long. The TCR was taken from a human donor with chronic lymphocytic leukemia. The chain employs TRBV7-2 and TRBJ2-2; 7 nucleotides align to TRBD1. Specimen: PBMCs, collected after 12 months of ibrutinib treatment. The CDR3 DNA sequence: TGTGCCAGCAGCTTGGGACAGCCAAGGGGGGAGCTGTTTTTT. Translated: CASSLGQPRGELFF. Full variable domain (rest looked up from reference TRBV7-2 and TRBJ2-2): GAGVSQSPSNKVTEKGKDVELRCDPISGHTALYWYRQSLGQGLEFLIYFQGNSAPDKSGLPSDRFSAERTGGSVSTLTIQRTQQEDSAVYLCASSLGQPRGELFFGEGSRLTVL.